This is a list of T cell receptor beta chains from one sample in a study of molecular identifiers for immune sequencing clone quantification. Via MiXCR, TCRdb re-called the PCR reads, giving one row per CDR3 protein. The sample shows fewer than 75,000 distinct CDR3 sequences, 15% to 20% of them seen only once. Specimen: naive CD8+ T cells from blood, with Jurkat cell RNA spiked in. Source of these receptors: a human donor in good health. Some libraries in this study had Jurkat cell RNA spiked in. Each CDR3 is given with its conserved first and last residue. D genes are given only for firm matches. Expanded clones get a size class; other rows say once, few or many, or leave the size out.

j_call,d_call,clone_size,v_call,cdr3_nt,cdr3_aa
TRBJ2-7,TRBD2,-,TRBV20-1,TGCAGTGCTAGACCTCACCCCGGGACTAGCGGTATTCCCCCCTACGAGCAGTACTTC,CSARPHPGTSGIPPYEQYF
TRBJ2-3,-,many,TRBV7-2,TGTGCCAGCGCCCTCGGGGCCATCGCCGTCACAGATACGCAGTATTTT,CASALGAIAVTDTQYF
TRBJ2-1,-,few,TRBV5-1,TGCGCCAGCAGCTTGGTAATTGGTAACCATGAGCAGTTCTTC,CASSLVIGNHEQFF
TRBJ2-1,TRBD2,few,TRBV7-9,TGTGCCAGCAGCCAGATAGGGGTAGCGGGAGCTTCCTACAATGAGCAGTTCTTC,CASSQIGVAGASYNEQFF
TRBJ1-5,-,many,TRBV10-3,TGTGCCATCAGTGGGGGCGGGGGCGATCAGCCCCAGCATTTT,CAISGGGGDQPQHF
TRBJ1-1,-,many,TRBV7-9,TGTGCCAGCAGCTTAGGCACGGGGAACACTGAAGCTTTCTTT,CASSLGTGNTEAFF
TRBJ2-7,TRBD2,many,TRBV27,TGTGCCAGCAGTTTATTACCGGGACTAGCGGCTACCTACGAGCAGTACTTC,CASSLLPGLAATYEQYF
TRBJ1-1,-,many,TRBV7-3,TGTGCCAGCAGCTTAATATCCTGGGACACTGAAGCTTTCTTT,CASSLISWDTEAFF
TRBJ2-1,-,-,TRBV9,TGTGCCAGCAGCGTAGCAGGGGCCCCCTACGATGAGCAGTTCTTC,CASSVAGAPYDEQFF
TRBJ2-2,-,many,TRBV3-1,TGTGCCAGCAGCCATCCTAGGACCGGGGAGCTGTTTTTT,CASSHPRTGELFF
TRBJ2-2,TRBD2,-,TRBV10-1,TGCGCAAAGGGGCTAGCGGGAGGACCCTCAACGAACACCGGGGAGCTGTTTTTT,CAKGLAGGPSTNTGELFF
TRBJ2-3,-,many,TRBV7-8,TGTGCCAGCAGCTTACTAGGCGGGTTGGGCACAGATACGCAGTATTTT,CASSLLGGLGTDTQYF
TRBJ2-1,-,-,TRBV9,TGTGCCAGCAGCCTCGGGGACTCTTACAATGAGCAGCTCTTC,CASSLGDSYNEQLF
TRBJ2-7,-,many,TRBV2,TGTGCCAGCAGTGGTCTCGGCAGCTCCTACGAGCAGTACTTC,CASSGLGSSYEQYF
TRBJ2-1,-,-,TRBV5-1,TGCGCCAGCAGGCCGGAGGGGTTCTACAATGAGCAGTTCTTC,CASRPEGFYNEQFF
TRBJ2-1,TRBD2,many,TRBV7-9,TGTGCCAGCAGCTTAGACAGGCGGGAGTCGTTGTCCTACAATGAGCAGTTCTTC,CASSLDRRESLSYNEQFF
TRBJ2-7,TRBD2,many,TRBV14,TGTGCCAGCAGCCAAGCACTAGCGGGAGTGTACGAGCAGTACTTC,CASSQALAGVYEQYF
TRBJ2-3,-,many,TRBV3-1,TGTGCCAGCAGCCAAGATATCCGGGACCGCACAGATACGCAGTATTTT,CASSQDIRDRTDTQYF
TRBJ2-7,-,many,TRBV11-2,TGTGCCAGCAGCTTAGCCCGGACTACATCCTACGAGCAGTACTTC,CASSLARTTSYEQYF
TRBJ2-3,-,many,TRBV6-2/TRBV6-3,TGTGCCAGCAGTTCTTTCACAGATACGCAGTATTTT,CASSSFTDTQYF
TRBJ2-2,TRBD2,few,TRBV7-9,TGTGCCAGCAGCTTAGCCCGTCACTTAGCGGGAGGATTGAGCGGGGAGCTGTTTTTT,CASSLARHLAGGLSGELFF
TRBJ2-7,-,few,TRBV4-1,TGCGCCAGCAGCCAGCGGGACTCAACCTACGAGCAGTACTTC,CASSQRDSTYEQYF